This record covers a single T cell receptor (beta chain). Its antigen is undetermined. What was amplified from RNA transcripts were TCR beta CDR3 regions. HTBI primers were used for first-round RT-PCR of the TCR CDR3. Each CDR3 protein is one row after TCRdb ran MiXCR on the multiplex PCR reads. The data show about 580,000 distinct CDR3 sequences, 40% to 55% seen once. Germline assignment: CDR1 MNHEY and CDR2 SVGAGI. This CDR3 is 16 amino acids long. The trim removed 0 bases at V and 9 bases at J, leaving 10 bases unmatched. The sample belongs to a study of T cells in Graves' hyperthyroidism and ophthalmopathy. An absence of ophthalmopathy progression within 18 months meant stable Graves' hyperthyroidism. These patients, aged 18 to 65, had recently diagnosed hyperthyroidism lasting under 2 months. Study findings and constraints: Patients with ophthalmopathy were separated from those with stable hyperthyroidism by a 13 V-J model.

The V call is TRBV6-5, the J call TRBJ2-5, with 10 bases matching TRBD2. The sequence was collected from a woman younger than 30 with Graves' hyperthyroidism. Sequenced: peripheral blood or thyroid tissue (not recorded which). DNA for the CDR3: TGTGCCAGCAGTTACTCGGGGCTAGCGGGAGAGAAGGCCCAGTACTTC. It encodes CASSYSGLAGEKAQYF.